Sequencing of this T cell receptor beta chain was carried out in a study of sequential checkpoint blockade in melanoma. Study at large: First-line arms were nivolumab then ipilimumab, or the reverse, randomized 1:1.

As to treatment: randomized to nivolumab then ipilimumab (arm A) or the reverse (arm B). Patients had received no earlier DNA-damaging chemotherapy. Sorted cells were live CD3+CD8+, lacking CD19 and CD56, from PBMCs. Germline V lookup: CDR1 LNHDA, CDR2 SQIVND (reference sequence). The ends lost 5 bases at V and 3 bases at J; junction bases unmatched: 5. The CDR3 runs to 15 residues. Measured with immunoSEQ multiplex PCR; TCRdb has only the in-frame clones, and not every one. Among about 4,400 clones listed, roughly 60% were seen once. This sequence joins TRBV19 and TRBJ1-4; 8 bases fit TRBD1. This material consisted of CD8+ T cells sorted from blood (inferred from file names), taken from a patient given nivolumab and ipilimumab in sequence. The source is a human donor with melanoma. The CDR3 spells CASSPNRGSNEKLFF. The CDR3 DNA reads as TGTGCCAGTAGTCCGAACAGGGGGTCTAATGAAAAACTGTTTTTT.